This T cell receptor (beta chain) was found in a study of T cell responses to AZD1222 COVID-19 vaccine. Overall study results and limits: Nearly half of the spike-specific TCRs reportedly recognize variant regions that carry no mutations.

Germline assignment: CDR1 SQVTM and CDR2 ANQGSEA. V shed 1 base and J shed 0 bases, with 17 bases lying between them. The CDR3 has 17 amino acids. As for this clone: Its matching antigen is unknown.

Assay used: immunoSEQ multiplex PCR; TCRdb lists only in-frame clones, some missing. The sample lists 120,000 or so clones; 85% to 95% were seen once. This sequence originates from an adult who received the AZD1222 COVID-19 vaccine. The rearrangement links TRBV29-1 to TRBJ2-3; D ambiguous. This specimen consisted of peripheral blood, obtained 28 days after the second AZD1222 dose. CDR3 sequence (DNA): TGCAGCGTTGAAGCCCGAAACCTAGAGAGTAGCACAGATACGCAGTATTTT. Protein sequence: CSVEARNLESSTDTQYF.